One T cell receptor beta chain is described in this entry. This record comes from a study of blood T cell repertoires in COVID-19. The length of the CDR3 is 15 residues. The germline CDR1 and CDR2 sequences are SQVTM and ANQGSEA. The junction had 12 bases not matched to a gene; V was cut back by 7 bases and J by 3 bases. Method: immunoSEQ multiplex PCR; TCRdb's copy keeps in-frame clones and lacks some. This table has roughly 140,000 clones, 75% to 90% appearing once. The chain uses TRBV29-1 and TRBJ2-3; 8 bases align to TRBD2. Sequencing was carried out using peripheral blood. The TCR originated in a man aged 65 to 85 with acute or convalescent COVID-19. The CDR3 DNA follows: TGCAGCGCCACCGGGGCGGGAGGTGTGACAGATACGCAGTATTTT. Translated: CSATGAGGVTDTQYF.